The clone carrying this TCR beta chain is medium-sized in the sample. This record comes from a study of blood T cell repertoires in COVID-19. Study overall: Specimens from acute and convalescent COVID-19 originated in the United States, Italy and Spain. PBMCs, B-cell-depleted T cells, or T cells were the source of the cDNA or gDNA that made up the material.

How the authors handled the data: Reference gene primer amplification in the assay estimated nucleated cell counts. Profiled with immunoSEQ multiplex PCR; TCRdb holds only in-frame clones, not every one. D and trimming were read from the DNA, whereas the V and J calls and clone size are those reported in that table. This sample has over 15,000 clones, with roughly 89% found just once. Germline CDR1 is KGHDR and CDR2 is SFDVKD. V lost 3 bases, J lost 0 bases, and 7 bases stayed unmatched. The CDR3 totals 17 residues. Seattle patient enrollment occurred during active infection, with longitudinal follow-up thereafter.

This clonotype was obtained from a woman older than 75 with COVID-19, enrolled during active disease. Source material: peripheral blood. The chain joins TRBV24-1 to TRBJ2-1, with 7 bases fitting TRBD1. The CDR3 bases are TGTGCCACCAGTGATACACAGGGGTTTTCCTCCTACAATGAGCAGTTCTTC. Translated, it gives CATSDTQGFSSYNEQFF.